A selection of T cell receptor beta chains follows, all from one sample in a study of immune heterogeneity within non-small cell lung tumors. TCRdb reprocessed the multiplex PCR reads via MiXCR and lists one record per CDR3 protein. The repertoire holds about 21,000 distinct CDR3 sequences, with approximately 30% as singletons. Sequenced input: lung tumor tissue. These receptors all come from a man in his forties with non-small cell lung cancer. Both conserved end residues are part of each CDR3. Each record gives: clone size, D gene, V gene, J gene, CDR3 DNA, CDR3 protein. D genes are given only for firm matches. A row's size may be missing; if present it is once, few, many or a size class.

>many|TRBD1|TRBV24-1|TRBJ1-2
TGTGCCACCAGTGAACGGACAGGGGACGGCTACACCTTC
CATSERTGDGYTF
>many|NA|TRBV11-2|TRBJ2-7
TGTGCCAGCAGCTTAGATCTCAATCCCGGGGTAAACGAGCAGTACTTC
CASSLDLNPGVNEQYF
>many|TRBD1|TRBV15|TRBJ2-3
TGTGCCACCAGCACACAGGACAGGCCGGGCACAGATACGCAGTATTTT
CATSTQDRPGTDTQYF
>NA|NA|TRBV9|TRBJ1-2
TGTGCCAGCAGCGTAGAGCCAGGGAGTACCTATGGCTACACCTTC
CASSVEPGSTYGYTF
>NA|NA|TRBV20-1|TRBJ1-2
TGCAGTGCTAGAGCGGGGGGTCAGGGGCGAGCGGTCGGGTATGGCTGCACCTTC
CSARAGGQGRAVGYGCTF
>NA|NA|TRBV11-2|TRBJ2-3
TGTGCCAGCAGCCGCGGGCGCACAGATACGCAGTATTTT
CASSRGRTDTQYF
>many|TRBD2|TRBV27|TRBJ2-7
TGTGCCAGCAGTTTAGGGCTAGCGGGAGGAGCCTACGAGCAGTACTTC
CASSLGLAGGAYEQYF
>NA|NA|TRBV29-1|TRBJ2-1
TGCAGCGTTGAAGAGTTGTGGGAGCCGGATGAGCAGTTCTTC
CSVEELWEPDEQFF
>NA|TRBD2|TRBV20-1|TRBJ2-1
TGCAGTGCGCCGACTAGCGGGAGTTCAGGGCAGTTCTTC
CSAPTSGSSGQFF
>NA|NA|TRBV7-2|TRBJ2-7
TGTGCCAGCAGCCGGACCTCAGAGCAGTACTTC
CASSRTSEQYF
>medium-sized|NA|TRBV19|TRBJ1-1
TGTGCCAGTAGCCTATGGGGATCGAACACTGAAGCTTTCTTT
CASSLWGSNTEAFF
>few|TRBD1|TRBV7-9|TRBJ1-3
TGTGCCAGCAGTCCGGACAGGCTCTCTGGAAACACCATATATTTT
CASSPDRLSGNTIYF
>NA|NA|TRBV7-9|TRBJ2-2
TGTGCCAGCGGGGCACAAAACACCGGGGAGCTGTTTTTT
CASGAQNTGELFF
>many|NA|TRBV28|TRBJ1-2
TGTGCCAGCAGCCCAGTAGCACGGAACTATGGCTACACCTTC
CASSPVARNYGYTF
>NA|NA|TRBV5-8|TRBJ1-4
TGTGCCAGCAGCCTGAGGACAACTAATGAAAAACTGTTTTTT
CASSLRTTNEKLFF
>many|NA|TRBV6-2/TRBV6-3|TRBJ2-1
TGTGCCAGCATCTTAGCTGAAATCGGATACAATGAGCAGTTCTTC
CASILAEIGYNEQFF
>many|NA|TRBV12-3/TRBV12-4|TRBJ2-1
TGTGCCAGCAGTTTAGGGCTAGAGCAGTTCTTC
CASSLGLEQFF
>many|TRBD2|TRBV6-2/TRBV6-3|TRBJ2-3
TGTGCCAGCAGAACCCCTCGCCCTAGCGGGGGCACAGATACGCAGTATTTT
CASRTPRPSGGTDTQYF
>many|NA|TRBV5-1|TRBJ1-5
TGCGCCAGCAGCTTGGTAGGGCTGCCCTATATCTATAGCAATCAGCCCCAGCATTTT
CASSLVGLPYIYSNQPQHF
>NA|NA|TRBV20-1|TRBJ1-1
TGCAGTGCTCTGGACAGATCGAACACTGAAGCTTTCTTT
CSALDRSNTEAFF
>many|TRBD1|TRBV15|TRBJ2-7
TGTGCCACCAGCAGAGAGGACAGGGTACGCGAGCAGTACTTC
CATSREDRVREQYF
>NA|TRBD2|TRBV9|TRBJ2-5
TGTGCCAGCATCGCTTACGGGAGGTATCAGGAGACCCAGTACTTC
CASIAYGRYQETQYF
>few|NA|TRBV11-3|TRBJ1-1
TGTGCCAGCAGCCCCCAGAGTGGTCCGTACACTGAAGCTTTCTTT
CASSPQSGPYTEAFF
>few|NA|TRBV9|TRBJ2-5
TGTGCCAGCAGCGTAGGGGGCCCGACTGGGGAGACCCAGTACTTC
CASSVGGPTGETQYF
>many|TRBD1|TRBV12-3/TRBV12-4|TRBJ1-4
TGTGCCAGCAGTCCGGGACAGGGGAATGAAAAACTGTTTTTT
CASSPGQGNEKLFF
>once|TRBD1|TRBV6-1|TRBJ2-3
TGTGCCAGCAGTGAAACAGGGGGACCCCGAAATACGCAGTATTTT
CASSETGGPRNTQYF
>medium-sized|TRBD2|TRBV11-3|TRBJ2-1
TGTGCCAGCAGCTCCGCGGGAGGGCAACTACTAGGCAATGAGCAGTTCTTC
CASSSAGGQLLGNEQFF
>many|TRBD2|TRBV7-9|TRBJ2-2
TGTGCCAGCAGCTTATGGTGGGAGGGCCTCGGCGGGGAGCTGTTTTTT
CASSLWWEGLGGELFF
>NA|TRBD1|TRBV12-3/TRBV12-4|TRBJ1-1
TGTGCCAGCAGTTTAGTCGCAGGGGGCACTGAAGCTTTCTTT
CASSLVAGGTEAFF
>many|TRBD1|TRBV20-1|TRBJ1-5
TGCAGTGCTACCCGGACAGGGATGAACAATCAGCCCCAGCATTTT
CSATRTGMNNQPQHF
>few|TRBD1|TRBV6-1|TRBJ1-4
TGTGCCAGCAGTAAGACAGGGGGCAGCAATGAAAAACTGTTTTTT
CASSKTGGSNEKLFF
>many|NA|TRBV20-1|TRBJ2-1
TGCAGTGGTGGGAGAATTAGGAATGAGCAGTTCTTC
CSGGRIRNEQFF
>few|TRBD1|TRBV19|TRBJ1-1
TGTGCCAGTAGTATAGAGGACAGGGCAGGCACTGAAGCTTTCTTT
CASSIEDRAGTEAFF
>NA|NA|TRBV11-2|TRBJ1-3
TGTGCCAGCAGCTTAGTCTCCCCGGGGAACACCATATATTTT
CASSLVSPGNTIYF
>medium-sized|TRBD2|TRBV5-1|TRBJ2-3
TGCGCCAGCAGCCAGGGACTAGCGGGAGATACGCAGTATTTT
CASSQGLAGDTQYF
>many|TRBD1|TRBV20-1|TRBJ1-1
TGCAGTGCTAGACCGGGACAGGAAGCTTTCTTT
CSARPGQEAFF
>medium-sized|TRBD2|TRBV19|TRBJ2-3
TGTGCCAGTAGTTTGACTAGCGGGAGGGCCGATACGCAGTATTTT
CASSLTSGRADTQYF
>few|NA|TRBV9|TRBJ2-2
TGTGCCAGCAACCGGGGGGCCTTAGGGACCGGGGAGCTGTTTTTT
CASNRGALGTGELFF
>few|NA|TRBV7-2|TRBJ2-2
TGTGCCAGCAGCCCGCCGGGGACGAACACCGGGGAGCTGTTTTTT
CASSPPGTNTGELFF
>few|NA|TRBV11-2|TRBJ1-4
TGTGCCAGCAGCTTAGACCCGGGAGCCAGTCGGCTGTTTTTT
CASSLDPGASRLFF
>many|NA|TRBV3-1|TRBJ2-7
TGTGCCAGCAGCCAAACCCTAGCTCACTACGAGCAGTACTTC
CASSQTLAHYEQYF
>NA|NA|TRBV12-3/TRBV12-4|TRBJ2-2
TGTGCCAGCGCCCATAACACCGGGGAGCTGTTTTTT
CASAHNTGELFF
>NA|NA|TRBV19|TRBJ1-1
TGTGCCAGTAATTTCACTGAAGCTTTCTTT
CASNFTEAFF
>NA|NA|TRBV6-2/TRBV6-3|TRBJ1-5
TGTGCCAGCAGTTACTGGGGTAATAGCAATCAGCCCCAGCATTTT
CASSYWGNSNQPQHF
>many|NA|TRBV30|TRBJ1-5
TGTGCCTGGAGTGTACCGGGGATGGGTCAGCCCCAGCATTTT
CAWSVPGMGQPQHF
>many|NA|TRBV12-3/TRBV12-4|TRBJ2-7
TGTGCCAGCAGTTTATGGGGGCAAGGCTCCTACGAGCAGTACTTC
CASSLWGQGSYEQYF
>many|TRBD1|TRBV19|TRBJ1-5
TGTGCCAGTAGGCCGGGACAGAGCAATCAGCCCCAGCATTTT
CASRPGQSNQPQHF
>medium-sized|NA|TRBV30|TRBJ1-1
TGTGCCTGGAGTGAAGGGGTCGTCACTGAAGCTTTCTTT
CAWSEGVVTEAFF
>medium-sized|NA|TRBV20-1|TRBJ2-7
TGCAGTGCCCAAGACAGCCACGAGCAGTACTTC
CSAQDSHEQYF